Presented here are 13 T cell receptor beta chains from one specimen sequenced in a study of T cells in Graves' hyperthyroidism and ophthalmopathy. What was amplified from RNA transcripts were TCR beta CDR3 regions. The TCR CDR3 first-round RT-PCR relied on the HTBI primer set. MiXCR was run by TCRdb on the multiplex PCR reads, yielding one entry per CDR3 protein. The repertoire holds hundreds of thousands of distinct CDR3 sequences, with roughly 22% as singletons. The sequencing input was blood. The receptors were gathered from a woman aged 70 to 79 with Graves' ophthalmopathy.

This clonotype turned up a few times. The chain has TRBV19 and TRBJ1-6, with D maybe TRBD1 (5 bases). CDR1 is LNHDA and CDR2 is SQIVND in the germline V gene (reference sequence). V was trimmed by 6 bases and J by 8 bases, leaving 20 bases between them. CDR3 length equals 16 residues. DNA for the CDR3: TGTGCCAGTAGAGCCCAAGAGCGGGGCAGGGATTCACCCCTCCACTTT. It specifies CASRAQERGRDSPLHF.

The chain links TRBV6-1 to TRBJ1-2; TRBD1 might be the D (5 bases). Trimming removed 1 base at V and 5 bases at J, with 17 bases between. The CDR3 covers 16 residues. CDR1 is MNHNS and CDR2 is SASEGT in the germline V gene. The CDR3 reads CASSEGGNRMIYGYTF. CDR3 DNA: TGTGCCAGCAGTGAAGGGGGGAATCGAATGATATATGGCTACACCTTC.

This clonotype has a count of ten or more. This sequence joins TRBV11-2 and TRBJ2-5; D may be TRBD2 (6 bases). The CDR3 is made up of 13 amino acids. CDR1 SGHAT and CDR2 FQNNGV come from the germline V gene. V was cut by 4 bases and J by 4 bases, with 10 bases left in between. Here the CDR3 reads CASSWGTAETQYF. The DNA for the CDR3 is TGTGCCAGCAGCTGGGGGACTGCAGAGACCCAGTACTTC.

The table lists this clonotype with many counts. The chain is built from TRBV20-1 and TRBJ2-3; D may be TRBD1 (5 bases). V was shortened by 5 bases and J by 0 bases, with 9 bases between the two germline ends. CDR3 length: 13 residues. Germline values: CDR1 DFQATT, CDR2 SNEGSKA (reference sequence). The CDR3 region has the DNA TGCAGTGCTTCTCAGGGTAGCACAGATACGCAGTATTTT. Protein: CSASQGSTDTQYF.

The gene calls are TRBV18 and TRBJ1-1; no reliable D call. Germline-derived CDR1 and CDR2 are KGHSH and LQKENI. Trimming pared 4 bases from V and 1 base from J, leaving 10 bases between. This CDR3 has 14 amino acids. As DNA, the CDR3 is TGTGCCAGCTCACTACTGGAACAGAACACTGAAGCTTTCTTT. This sequence encodes CASSLLEQNTEAFF. The variable domain in full, with the rest retrieved from reference TRBV18 and TRBJ1-1, is NAGVMQNPRHLVRRRGQEARLRCSPMKGHSHVYWYRQLPEEGLKFMVYLQKENIIDESGMPKERFSAEFPKEGPSILRIQQVVRGDSAAYFCASSLLEQNTEAFFGQGTRLTVV.

This clonotype was found many times. CDR3 protein: CASRDTAGVNNEQFF. The CDR3 DNA is TGTGCCAGCCGAGACACAGCGGGAGTAAACAATGAGCAGTTCTTC. This sequence joins TRBV28 and TRBJ2-1; 8 bases map to TRBD2. CDR1 and CDR2 from the germline V gene are MDHEN and SYDVKM. CDR3 length: 15 amino acids. The J segment lost 5 bases and the V segment lost 8 bases, leaving 11 bases of the junction unmatched.

This clonotype was seen at least ten times. The chain carries TRBV24-1 and TRBJ2-1; tentatively, D is TRBD2 (6 bases). CDR3 length: 14 amino acids. CDR1 KGHDR and CDR2 SFDVKD come from the germline V gene. V dropped 7 bases and J dropped 7 bases, with 16 bases sitting between them. CDR3 sequence: CATREGGPGNEQFF. The CDR3 region has the DNA TGTGCCACCAGGGAGGGCGGTCCAGGGAATGAGCAGTTCTTC.

This clonotype was observed once. J is TRBJ1-2 and V is TRBV7-9, with 10 nucleotides matching TRBD1. There are 14 residues in the CDR3. CDR1 SEHNR and CDR2 FQNEAQ come from the germline V gene (reference sequence). Trimming took 7 bases from V and 4 from J; bases not matched to a gene: 6. CDR3 protein: CASNSGTGVYGYTF. The CDR3 DNA reads as TGTGCCAGCAACTCCGGGACAGGGGTCTATGGCTACACCTTC. Full variable domain (remainder filled in from reference TRBV7-9 and TRBJ1-2): DTGVSQNPRHKITKRGQNVTFRCDPISEHNRLYWYRQTLGQGPEFLTYFQNEAQLEKSRLLSDRFSAERPKGSFSTLEIQRTEQGDSAMYLCASNSGTGVYGYTFGSGTRLTVV.

The chain recombines TRBV9 with TRBJ1-6, with a tentative D call TRBD1 (5 bases). The germline V gene encodes CDR1 SGDLS and CDR2 YYNGEE. The germline V and J ends were trimmed by 3 bases and 7 bases, with 8 bases remaining between them. CDR3 length equals 13 residues. DNA of the CDR3: TGTGCCAGCAGCGATCACAGGAATTCACCCCTCCACTTT. Translating it yields CASSDHRNSPLHF.

This chain joins TRBV3-1 and TRBJ1-2; D gene uncertain. This CDR3 region has 16 residues. Germline CDR1 and CDR2: LGHDT and YNNKEL (reference sequence). V lost 4 bases, J lost 5 bases, and 20 bases lay in between. CDR3 nucleotide sequence: TGTGCCAGCAGCCCCGCCGGCCCAGCTTACGCTTATGGCTACACCTTC. Translated, it gives CASSPAGPAYAYGYTF.

This clonotype has a count of ten or more. J is TRBJ1-5 and V is TRBV28, with no clear D. The CDR3 covers 16 residues. Trimming took 4 bases from V and 1 from J, leaving 14 bases between them. Germline-derived CDR1 and CDR2 are MDHEN and SYDVKM. CDR3: CASSSNPSGSNQPQHF. The CDR3 DNA reads as TGTGCCAGCAGTTCGAATCCCTCCGGGAGCAATCAGCCCCAGCATTTT. Drawing the rest from reference TRBV28 and TRBJ1-5, the complete variable domain is DVKVTQSSRYLVKRTGEKVFLECVQDMDHENMFWYRQDPGLGLRLIYFSYDVKMKEKGDIPEGYSVSREKKERFSLILESASTNQTSMYLCASSSNPSGSNQPQHFGDGTRLSIL.

A few counts support this clonotype. The chain recombines TRBV24-1 with TRBJ2-1, with 10 bases aligning to TRBD1. Trimming took 9 bases from V and 6 from J; bases not matched to a gene: 4. CDR1 is KGHDR and CDR2 is SFDVKD in the germline V gene. The CDR3 has 13 residues. In DNA, the CDR3 is TGTGCCACCGGGACAGGGGCAAGCAATGAGCAGTTCTTC. Translated, it gives CATGTGASNEQFF.

The rearrangement joins TRBV12-3 or TRBV12-4 to TRBJ2-3; possibly TRBD1 or TRBD2 for D (5 bases each). Trimming left V 2 bases short and J 4 bases short, with 13 bases between. CDR3 length: 15 residues. The CDR3 loop is CASSLRGFGADTQYF. DNA for the CDR3: TGTGCCAGCAGTTTAAGGGGATTCGGGGCAGATACGCAGTATTTT.